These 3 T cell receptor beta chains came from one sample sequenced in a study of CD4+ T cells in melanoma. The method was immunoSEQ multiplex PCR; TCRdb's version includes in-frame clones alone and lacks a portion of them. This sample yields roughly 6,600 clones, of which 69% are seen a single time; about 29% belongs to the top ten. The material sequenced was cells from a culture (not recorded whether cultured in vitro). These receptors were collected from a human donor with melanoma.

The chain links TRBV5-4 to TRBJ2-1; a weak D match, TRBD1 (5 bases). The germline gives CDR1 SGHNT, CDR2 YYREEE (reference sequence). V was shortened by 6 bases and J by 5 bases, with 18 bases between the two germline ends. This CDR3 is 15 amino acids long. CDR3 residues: CASNLDRYLDNEQFF. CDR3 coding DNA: TGTGCCAGCAACTTAGACAGATACCTGGACAATGAGCAGTTCTTC.

The CDR3: CATSRRNDSPLHF. Written as DNA, the CDR3 is TGTGCCACGTCCAGGAGGAATGATTCACCCCTCCACTTT. The chain carries TRBV19 and TRBJ1-6, with D unresolved. The V end was cut by 10 bases, the J end by 8 bases, with 15 bases between. The CDR3 is made up of 13 amino acids. From germline, CDR1 is LNHDA and CDR2 SQIVND (reference sequence).

The CDR3 DNA sequence: TGTGCCAGCAGCAAGAGGTGGGGGGCCAACAATGAGCAGTTCTTC. Amino acids: CASSKRWGANNEQFF. The V and J genes are TRBV21-1 and TRBJ2-1. TRBV21-1 is a recognized pseudogene. This CDR3 has 15 amino acids.